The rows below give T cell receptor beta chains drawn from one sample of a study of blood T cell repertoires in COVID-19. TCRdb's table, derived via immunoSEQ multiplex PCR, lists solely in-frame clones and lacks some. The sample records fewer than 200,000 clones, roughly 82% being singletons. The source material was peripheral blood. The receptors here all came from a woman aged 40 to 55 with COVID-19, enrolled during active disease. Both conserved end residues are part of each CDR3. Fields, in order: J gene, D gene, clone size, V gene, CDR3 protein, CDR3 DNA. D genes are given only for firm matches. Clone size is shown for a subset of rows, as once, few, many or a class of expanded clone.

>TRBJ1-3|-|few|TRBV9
CASSYGGSGNTIYF
TGTGCCAGCAGCTATGGGGGGTCCGGAAACACCATATATTTT
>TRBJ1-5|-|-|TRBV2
CASKRDTHSNQPQHF
TGTGCCAGCAAAAGGGACACCCATAGCAATCAGCCCCAGCATTTT
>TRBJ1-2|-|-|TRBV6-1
CASSEAGDRLYGYTF
TGTGCCAGCAGTGAAGCCGGAGACAGGCTCTATGGCTACACCTTC
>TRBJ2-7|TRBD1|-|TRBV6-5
CASAPGQAYEQYF
TGTGCCAGCGCGCCCGGACAGGCCTACGAGCAGTACTTC
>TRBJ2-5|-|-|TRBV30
CAWAYSGETQYF
TGTGCCTGGGCCTACTCCGGGGAGACCCAGTACTTC
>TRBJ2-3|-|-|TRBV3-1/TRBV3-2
CASSLGLLVAPTDTQYF
TGTGCCAGCAGCCTGGGACTGCTTGTAGCCCCCACAGATACGCAGTATTTT
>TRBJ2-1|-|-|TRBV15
CATSTGSTYNEQFF
TGTGCCACCAGCACCGGGTCCACCTACAATGAGCAGTTCTTC
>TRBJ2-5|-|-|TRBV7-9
CASSLWRGIDIQETQYF
TGTGCCAGCAGCTTATGGCGGGGAATAGATATCCAAGAGACCCAGTACTTC
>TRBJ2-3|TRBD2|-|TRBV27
CASSLNSGRALDTQYF
TGTGCCAGCAGTTTAAACAGCGGGAGGGCGTTAGATACGCAGTATTTT
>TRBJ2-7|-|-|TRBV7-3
CASSLTGTGHEQYF
TGTGCCAGCAGCTTAACAGGGACTGGGCACGAGCAGTACTTC
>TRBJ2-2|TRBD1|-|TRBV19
CASSNRTGGTGELFF
TGTGCCAGTAGTAACAGGACAGGGGGCACCGGGGAGCTGTTTTTT
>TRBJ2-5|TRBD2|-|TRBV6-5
CASRGLAGAIQTQYF
TGTGCCAGCAGGGGACTAGCGGGCGCTATACAGACCCAGTACTTC
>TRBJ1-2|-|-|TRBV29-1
CSVQGMESYGYTF
TGCAGCGTTCAGGGAATGGAGAGCTATGGCTACACCTTC
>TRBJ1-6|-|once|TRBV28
CASSPSRNSPLHF
TGTGCCAGCAGTCCGTCCAGGAATTCACCCCTCCACTTT
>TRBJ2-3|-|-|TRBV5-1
CASSLERTTDTQYF
TGCGCCAGCAGCTTGGAACGGACAACAGATACGCAGTATTTT
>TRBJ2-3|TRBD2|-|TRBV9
CASSGKLADTDTQYF
TGTGCCAGCAGCGGGAAACTAGCGGACACAGATACGCAGTATTTT